Included here is one T cell receptor (beta chain) sequence, with context. Its antigen is still unknown. The sample holds no much larger clone one base away, and base qualities are not on file. The sample is drawn from a study of blood T cells in healthy people across ages (dated by TCRdb to the mid-2010s). Background on the whole study: In model experiments, roughly one uniquely barcoded TCR beta cDNA molecule per two T cells was captured by template switching. The donors were divided into four age groups: young (average approximately 17 years), middle-aged (about 41), aged (roughly 66) and long-lived (nearly 85). Age-related changes in TCR beta repertoire diversity were measured in the study by deep sequencing normalized with unique cDNA molecular identifiers. Donors of different ages were randomly distributed across sequencing lanes to avoid experimental bias. For two donors (one aged 18 to 30 and one aged 80 or older), the study analyzed two additional independent replicas of 1 million unique cDNA reads from the same blood draw. Points the paper makes about the study in general: As age increased, observed TCR beta diversity per million T cells dropped in a roughly linear way, and a significant reduction was already evident by age around 41. Compared with the aged group, more naive CD4+ T cells, fewer expanded clones and increased TCR diversity were shown by the long-lived group, suggesting age selection. The CMV infection status of donors was not known, potentially confounding age-related changes in expanded clonotypes. Because profiling used bulk unsorted PBMCs, naive and antigen-experienced compartments could not be compared conclusively. Estimates of total diversity based on one million sequenced T cells were considered lower bounds and underestimates. A strong correlation was found between observed TCR beta diversity and the percentage of naive T cells measured by flow cytometry.

Systemically healthy Caucasian individuals from Russia, 35 to 50 in total and aged roughly 6 to 100 years, were included as donors. Approximately 9.3 milliliters of peripheral blood were drawn from each donor into EDTA-treated Vacutainer tubes. Ficoll-Paque density-gradient centrifugation was used to isolate PBMCs, with at least 6 million per sample. Trizol reagent was used to extract total RNA from the PBMCs, yielding at least 6 micrograms per sample. For every donor, an aliquot of PBMCs went through flow cytometry to measure the percentages of naive CD45RAhigh/CD27high T cells. Libraries were made using 5' RACE. Instrument on record: Illumina HiSeq 2500. The second PCR ran for roughly 7 to 11 cycles and used a J-beta primer mix along with a sample-barcoded 5' primer. Each TCR beta cDNA molecule received a unique molecular identifier from a template-switch 5' adaptor carrying 12 random nucleotides. Each sample yielded at least 2.5 million CDR3-containing paired-end reads. The Mint cDNA synthesis kit, primed by a TRBC-specific oligonucleotide, was used to synthesize first-strand cDNA from all RNA. All cDNA was treated with uracil-DNA glycosylase and then went through a first 18-cycle PCR with the universal primers M1SS and BC2_uni_R. From the authors' description of their analysis: For normalization, 1 million high-quality reads were randomly selected from each sample, with every read carrying a distinct molecular identifier. Instead of being binned into consensus sequences, reads that shared molecular identifiers were thrown out. MiTCR, with a Q25 quality threshold and the strictest error-elimination algorithm, was used for CDR3 identification, clonotype clustering and error correction. Lower-bound total TCR beta diversity was estimated with a nonparametric unseen species model using Euler transformation. TCRdb itself trimmed the public reads at Q25 with fastp, ran MiXCR and retained productive beta chains. Rows are unified per CDR3 protein, each entry keeping the most common DNA and genes. Clone size and V and J calls follow TCRdb, not the original study. This sample is represented by around 1.1 million distinct CDR3 sequences; about two fifths of them were singletons. Clones ranked in the top ten supply around 13% of the sample.

The germline V end is reduced by 0 bases and the J end by 10 bases; junction bases left unmatched: 11. The germline V gene provides CDR1 KGHSH and CDR2 LQKENI. Counted from cysteine to phenylalanine, this CDR3 has 16 amino acids. Only the CDR3 region is kept as DNA, spanning 48 bases read in frame from base 1. The receptor was derived from a man between 18 and 29 years old in good health. What was sequenced was blood. The V gene is TRBV18 and the J gene is TRBJ1-5, and 8 junction bases match TRBD1. The DNA sequence is as follows: TGTGCCAGCTCACCACCGCAAGGGACAGGTTTGAAACCCCAGCATTTT. Its coded protein is CASSPPQGTGLKPQHF.